Listed below are T cell receptor beta chains from one sample, sequenced in a study of cytomegalovirus exposure and HLA in healthy donors. The protocol was immunoSEQ multiplex PCR, while the TCRdb copy is restricted to in-frame clones and leaves out a portion. This table holds 150,000 to 180,000 clones, roughly 80% found once. Input material: PBMCs. These receptors came from a man between 25 and 39 years old in good health and CMV-seropositive. Each CDR3 is given with its conserved first and last residue. The D gene is left open where the match is weak. Clone size is shown for a subset of rows, as once, few, many or a class of expanded clone.

clone_size j_call v_call d_call cdr3_nt cdr3_aa
- TRBJ1-3 TRBV7-9 - TGTGCCAGCAGCGCAGGACTCAACTCTGGAAACACCATATATTTT CASSAGLNSGNTIYF
- TRBJ2-5 TRBV5-6 TRBD1 TGTGCCAGCAGCTTAAGGACAGGGTCCTTACAAGAGACCCAGTACTTC CASSLRTGSLQETQYF
once TRBJ2-7 TRBV7-8 TRBD1 TGTGCCAGCAGCTTAGCTTTTACAGGGGGCTCTTACGAGCAGTACTTC CASSLAFTGGSYEQYF
once TRBJ1-2 TRBV7-2 TRBD1 TGTGCCAGCAGGGTCGGGACAGTCTATGGCTACACCTTC CASRVGTVYGYTF
- TRBJ2-1 TRBV7-2 TRBD1 TGTGCCAGCAGCCGGGACAGGGGGAGCTACAATGAGCAGTTCTTC CASSRDRGSYNEQFF
- TRBJ1-1 TRBV7-9 - TGTGCCAGCAGCTTCCCGGTGCAGGCAGGGGAAGCTTTCTTT CASSFPVQAGEAFF
- TRBJ2-4 TRBV5-1 TRBD1 TGCGCCAGCAGCTTAATACCGGGACAGGAGAAAAACATTCAGTACTTC CASSLIPGQEKNIQYF
- TRBJ1-1 TRBV27 - TGTGCCAGCAGTTTAGGGCCGACAGTCAAAGCTTTCTTT CASSLGPTVKAFF
- TRBJ1-6 TRBV28 TRBD1 TGTGCCAGCAGCCTCAACCACAGGGGGAATTCGCCCCTCCACTTT CASSLNHRGNSPLHF
few TRBJ1-5 TRBV5-5 - TGTGCCAGCAGCCCTCGACAGAATCAGCCCCAGCATTTT CASSPRQNQPQHF
- TRBJ2-5 TRBV11-1 - TGTGCCAGCAGCCCCGACAGAGAGACCCAGTACTTC CASSPDRETQYF
- TRBJ1-2 TRBV19 - TGTGCCAGTAACCCGGCCGCGGGGGCCGGCGGGGGCTACACCTTC CASNPAAGAGGGYTF
- TRBJ2-7 TRBV10-3 - TGTGCCATCAGTGGACAGTTTGACGAGCAGTACTTC CAISGQFDEQYF
- TRBJ1-1 TRBV27 TRBD1 TGTGCCAGCGGCCGGGACAGAACTCCAATGAACACTGAAGCTTTCTTT CASGRDRTPMNTEAFF
- TRBJ1-5 TRBV19 - TGTGCCAGTAGTCCCGGGACTCCCGGGCCCCAGCATTTT CASSPGTPGPQHF
- TRBJ2-1 TRBV29-1 TRBD2 TGCAGCGATCTAGCGGGAGGGGCTTACAATGAGCAGTTCTTC CSDLAGGAYNEQFF
- TRBJ1-1 TRBV4-2 - TGTGCCAGCAGCCAAGATCGACAGAACACTGAAGCTTTCTTT CASSQDRQNTEAFF
few TRBJ1-2 TRBV7-2 TRBD1 TGTGCCAGCAGCGCGGACAGGGATGTGGCCTATGGCTACACCTTC CASSADRDVAYGYTF
few TRBJ1-1 TRBV5-6 - TGTGCCAGCAGCTTGGCTACTCACAAAGGAGGGTTCACTGAAGCTTTCTTT CASSLATHKGGFTEAFF
- TRBJ1-2 TRBV19 TRBD1 TGTGCCAGTAGTACGGGGACAGGGGGCGCGAGAGGCTACACCTTC CASSTGTGGARGYTF
- TRBJ1-5 TRBV7-9 - TGTGCCAGCTCCCTAAACGGTCAGCCCCAGCATTTT CASSLNGQPQHF
- TRBJ2-5 TRBV5-1 - TGCGCCAGCAGCTTGGACCCAGGGGAGGGGTCCAAAGAGACCCAGTACTTC CASSLDPGEGSKETQYF
- TRBJ1-1 TRBV9 - TGTGCCAGCAGCGTAGCGGCAGGGCTTGCGAACACTGAAGCTTTCTTT CASSVAAGLANTEAFF
few TRBJ1-2 TRBV28 TRBD1 TGTGCCAGCAGGTCCTCGACAGGGTGGCGTGGCTACACCTTC CASRSSTGWRGYTF
- TRBJ1-6 TRBV6-5 - TGTGCCAGCAGTACCGGGACCTATAATTCACCCCTCCACTTT CASSTGTYNSPLHF
- TRBJ1-1 TRBV27 TRBD1 TGTGCCAGCAGTCTGACAGGGAGCAGGACTGAAGCTTTCTTT CASSLTGSRTEAFF
once TRBJ2-7 TRBV5-1 - TGCGCCAGCTCTATGGGCCACGAGCAGTACTTC CASSMGHEQYF
- TRBJ2-1 TRBV5-6 - TGTGCCAGCAGCCATGTACGGGAAACAAGCTCCTACAATGAGCAGTTCTTC CASSHVRETSSYNEQFF
- TRBJ1-2 TRBV19 - TGTGCCAGTAGAAGGGAGAACTATGGCTACACCTTC CASRRENYGYTF
- TRBJ1-1 TRBV6-5 - TGTGCCAGCAGCCGGTCCCTGAACACTGAAGCTTTCTTT CASSRSLNTEAFF
- TRBJ2-4 TRBV6-1 - TGTGCCAGCAGTGACGGTGGCGGGACTGTCCTAGCCAAAAACATTCAGTACTTC CASSDGGGTVLAKNIQYF
- TRBJ1-2 TRBV5-6 TRBD1 TGTGCCAGCAGACCGGACAGGCAGAACTATGGCTACACCTTC CASRPDRQNYGYTF
few TRBJ1-1 TRBV19 - TGTGCCAGTAGTTTTTCCCCTACTAAGAGGACTGAAGCTTTCTTT CASSFSPTKRTEAFF
- TRBJ2-5 TRBV28 - TGTGCCAGCAGTCAGGGACTCGAGACCCAGTACTTC CASSQGLETQYF
few TRBJ1-6 TRBV27 TRBD1 TGTGCCAGCAGTAACAGGGGTTCGGATAATTCACCCCTCCACTTT CASSNRGSDNSPLHF
- TRBJ2-7 TRBV5-1 TRBD1 TGCGCCAGCAGCCCGATGACAGGGGCTTCCTACGAGCAGTACTTC CASSPMTGASYEQYF
- TRBJ2-7 TRBV20-1 TRBD1 TGCAGTGCTAGGGACAGGAACGAGCAGTACTTC CSARDRNEQYF
- TRBJ2-3 TRBV14 TRBD2 TGTGCCAGCAGCCCGGCTTCGGCTACGACGGGACTAGCGGGAAGGGGTAGTGGCACAGATACGCAGTATTTT CASSPASATTGLAGRGSGTDTQYF
- TRBJ2-3 TRBV4-2 TRBD1 TGTGCCAGCAGCCGACAGGGATCCACAGATACGCAGTATTTT CASSRQGSTDTQYF
- TRBJ1-4 TRBV5-1 - TGCGCCAGCAGCTTGATTGGCGGGAAACTGTTTTTT CASSLIGGKLFF
- TRBJ2-1 TRBV7-9 - TGTGCCAGCAGCCACAGGACCTTCAATGAGCAGTTCTTC CASSHRTFNEQFF
few TRBJ1-1 TRBV5-5 - TGTGCCAGCAGCTTATCCAGGGATTCTGCAGCTTTCTTT CASSLSRDSAAFF
- TRBJ2-5 TRBV5-1 - TGCGCCAGCAGCTCCGCCTGGGAGCAGTACTTC CASSSAWEQYF
- TRBJ2-6 TRBV6-6 - TGTGCCAGCAGTTCACCTCGACAGGCCGGGGCCAACGTCCTGACTTTC CASSSPRQAGANVLTF
- TRBJ1-1 TRBV2 TRBD1 TGTGCCAGCAGCGACAGGGACAGTCCCCCCGAAGCTTTCTTT CASSDRDSPPEAFF
- TRBJ1-4 TRBV5-1 - TGCGCCAACCTTACCGGGACACTAAAAAGGATTGAAAAACTGTTTTTT CANLTGTLKRIEKLFF
- TRBJ1-2 TRBV2 - TGTGCCAGCAGTTCCCCCATGGGGGGGGCGCAAGGGGGCTACACCTTC CASSSPMGGAQGGYTF
- TRBJ2-7 TRBV4-2 TRBD2 TGTGCCAGCAGCCAAGATCTACTAGCGGAGCCCTACGAGCAGTACTTC CASSQDLLAEPYEQYF
- TRBJ2-1 TRBV28 - TGTGCCAGCAGTGAGACCCAGGGGCATTACAATGAGCAGTTCTTC CASSETQGHYNEQFF
- TRBJ1-3 TRBV6-5 - TGTGCCAGCATCGACAGGCCTGGAAACACCATATATTTT CASIDRPGNTIYF
once TRBJ2-1 TRBV10-1 - TGCGCCAGCAGTGAGTCGTTGACTCTGAATGAGCAGTTCTTC CASSESLTLNEQFF
- TRBJ1-1 TRBV27 - TGTGCCAGCAGGCTTAGGGGCATGAACACTGAAGCTTTCTTT CASRLRGMNTEAFF
once TRBJ2-7 TRBV7-9 TRBD2 TGTGCCAGCAGCCAAGCGTCACTAGCGAATTTCTACGAGCAGTACTTC CASSQASLANFYEQYF
- TRBJ2-1 TRBV5-1 TRBD2 TGCGCCAGCTCAGCGGGAGGGAACTACAATGAGCAGTTCTTC CASSAGGNYNEQFF
- TRBJ1-1 TRBV7-6 TRBD1 TGTGCCAGCAGCTTAGGACAGGGTTTCGCTGAAGCTTTCTTT CASSLGQGFAEAFF
- TRBJ2-1 TRBV27 - TGTGCCAGCAGTTTCGGGGACATTCCAAATGAGCAGTTCTTC CASSFGDIPNEQFF
- TRBJ2-3 TRBV6-5 - TGTGCCAGCAGTTATTACCGGGGGACAGATACGCAGTATTTT CASSYYRGTDTQYF
- TRBJ2-1 TRBV7-9 TRBD1 TGTGCCAGCAGCCACCGACAGGGCAAGGATGAGCAGTTCTTC CASSHRQGKDEQFF
- TRBJ2-6 TRBV27 - TGTGCCAGCAGTTTTTACTCTGGGGCCAACGTCCTGACTTTC CASSFYSGANVLTF